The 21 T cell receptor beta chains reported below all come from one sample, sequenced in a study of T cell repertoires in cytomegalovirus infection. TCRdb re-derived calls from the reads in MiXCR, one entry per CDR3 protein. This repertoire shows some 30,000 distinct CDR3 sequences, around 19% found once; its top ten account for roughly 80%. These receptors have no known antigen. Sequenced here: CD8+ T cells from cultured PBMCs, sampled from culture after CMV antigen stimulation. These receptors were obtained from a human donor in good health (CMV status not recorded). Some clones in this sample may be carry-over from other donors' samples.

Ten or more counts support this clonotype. The CDR3 region has the DNA TGTGCCAGCAGCTTAGAAGCAGGGGGTCTCTTTAATAGCAATCAGCCCCAGCATTTT. As protein: CASSLEAGGLFNSNQPQHF. This chain uses TRBV7-6 with TRBJ1-5; 7 bases are a match to TRBD1. This CDR3 has 19 residues. From germline, CDR1 is SGHVS and CDR2 FNYEAQ. With 1 base clipped from V and 0 bases from J, the junction kept 12 bases outside the gene matches.

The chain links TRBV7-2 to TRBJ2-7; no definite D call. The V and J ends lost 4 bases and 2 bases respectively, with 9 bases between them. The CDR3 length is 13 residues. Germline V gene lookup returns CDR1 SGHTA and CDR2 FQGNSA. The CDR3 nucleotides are TGTGCCAGCAGCTCCTCGCCGGCCTACGAGCAGTACTTC. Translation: CASSSSPAYEQYF.

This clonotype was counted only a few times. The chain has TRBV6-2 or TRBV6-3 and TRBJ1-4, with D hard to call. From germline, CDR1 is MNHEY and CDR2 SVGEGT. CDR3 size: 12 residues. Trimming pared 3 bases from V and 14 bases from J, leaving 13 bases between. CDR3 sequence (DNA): TGTGCCAGCAGTTATGATAGCGATATGCTGTTTTTT. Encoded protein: CASSYDSDMLFF.

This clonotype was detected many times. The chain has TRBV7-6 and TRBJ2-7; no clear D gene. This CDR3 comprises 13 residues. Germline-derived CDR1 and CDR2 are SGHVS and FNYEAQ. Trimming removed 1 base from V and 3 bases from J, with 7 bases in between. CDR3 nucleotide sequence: TGTGCCAGCAGCTTAGGTTGGCTCTACGAGCAGTACTTC. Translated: CASSLGWLYEQYF.

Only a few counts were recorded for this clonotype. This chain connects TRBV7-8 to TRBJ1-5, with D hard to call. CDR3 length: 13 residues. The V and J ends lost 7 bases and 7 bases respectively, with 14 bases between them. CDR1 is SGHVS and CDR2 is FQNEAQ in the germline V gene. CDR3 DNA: TGTGCCAGCACACCCAACTTGCGGCAGCCCCAGCATTTT. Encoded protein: CASTPNLRQPQHF.

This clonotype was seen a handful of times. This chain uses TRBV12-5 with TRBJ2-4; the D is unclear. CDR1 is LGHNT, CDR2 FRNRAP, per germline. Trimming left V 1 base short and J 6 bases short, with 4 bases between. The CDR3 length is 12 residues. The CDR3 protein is CASGLGTNIQYF. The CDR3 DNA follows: TGTGCTAGTGGTTTGGGAACAAACATTCAGTACTTC.

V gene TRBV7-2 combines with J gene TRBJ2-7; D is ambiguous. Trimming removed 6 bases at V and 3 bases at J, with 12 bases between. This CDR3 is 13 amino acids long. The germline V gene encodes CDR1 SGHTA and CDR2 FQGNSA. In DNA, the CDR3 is TGTGCCAGCAGACGGGCCGATTTCTACGAGCAGTACTTC. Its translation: CASRRADFYEQYF.

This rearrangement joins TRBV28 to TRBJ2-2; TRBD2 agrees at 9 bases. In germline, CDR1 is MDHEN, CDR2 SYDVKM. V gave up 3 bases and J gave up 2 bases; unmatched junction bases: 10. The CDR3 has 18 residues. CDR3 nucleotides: TGTGCCAGCAGTTTCCCCACCTCCGGGACTAGCAACACCGGGGAGCTGTTTTTT. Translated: CASSFPTSGTSNTGELFF.

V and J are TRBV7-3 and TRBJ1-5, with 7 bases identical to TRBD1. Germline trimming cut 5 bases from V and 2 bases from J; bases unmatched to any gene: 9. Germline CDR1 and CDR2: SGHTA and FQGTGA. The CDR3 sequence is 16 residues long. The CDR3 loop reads CASSLTQGVGNQPQHF. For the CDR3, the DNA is TGTGCCAGCAGCCTCACTCAGGGGGTTGGCAATCAGCCCCAGCATTTT.

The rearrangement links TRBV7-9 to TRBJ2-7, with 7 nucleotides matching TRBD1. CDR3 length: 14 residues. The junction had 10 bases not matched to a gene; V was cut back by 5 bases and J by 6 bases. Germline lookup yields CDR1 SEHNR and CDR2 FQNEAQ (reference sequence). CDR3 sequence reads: CASSRDRVSREQYF. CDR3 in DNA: TGTGCCAGCAGCCGAGACAGGGTCAGCCGCGAGCAGTACTTC.

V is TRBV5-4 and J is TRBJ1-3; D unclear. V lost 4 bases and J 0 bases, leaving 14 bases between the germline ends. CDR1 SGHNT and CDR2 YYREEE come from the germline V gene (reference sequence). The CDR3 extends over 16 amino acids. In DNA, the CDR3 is TGTGCCAGCAGCCTTTCAGGACGGCTCTCTGGAAACACCATATATTTT. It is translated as CASSLSGRLSGNTIYF.

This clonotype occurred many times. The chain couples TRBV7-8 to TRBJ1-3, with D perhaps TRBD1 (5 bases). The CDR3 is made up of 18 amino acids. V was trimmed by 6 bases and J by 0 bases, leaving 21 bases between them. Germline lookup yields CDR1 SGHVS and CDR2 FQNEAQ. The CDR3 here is CASRGYWGTGPSGNTIYF. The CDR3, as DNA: TGTGCCAGCAGGGGGTACTGGGGCACGGGACCCTCTGGAAACACCATATATTTT.

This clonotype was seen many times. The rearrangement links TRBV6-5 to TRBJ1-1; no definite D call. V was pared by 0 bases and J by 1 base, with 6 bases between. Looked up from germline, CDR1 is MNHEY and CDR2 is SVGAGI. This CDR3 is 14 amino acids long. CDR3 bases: TGTGCCAGCAGTTACTCAGACCAGAACACTGAAGCTTTCTTT. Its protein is CASSYSDQNTEAFF.

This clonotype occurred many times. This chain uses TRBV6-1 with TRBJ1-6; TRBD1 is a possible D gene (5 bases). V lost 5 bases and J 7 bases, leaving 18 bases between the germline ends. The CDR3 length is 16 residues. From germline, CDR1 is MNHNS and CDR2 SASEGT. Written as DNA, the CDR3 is TGTGCCAGCAGTCGCCGGACACCCGGTGAGAATTCACCCCTCCACTTT. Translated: CASSRRTPGENSPLHF.

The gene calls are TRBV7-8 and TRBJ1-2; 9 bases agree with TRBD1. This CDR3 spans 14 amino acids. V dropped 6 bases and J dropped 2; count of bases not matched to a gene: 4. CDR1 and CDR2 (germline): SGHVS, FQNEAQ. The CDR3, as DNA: TGTGCCAGCAGAGCCGGGACAGGGAACTATGGCTACACCTTC. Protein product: CASRAGTGNYGYTF.

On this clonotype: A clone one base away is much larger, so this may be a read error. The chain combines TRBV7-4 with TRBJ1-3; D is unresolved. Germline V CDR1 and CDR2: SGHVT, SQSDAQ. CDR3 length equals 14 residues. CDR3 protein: CVSSFASEGNTIYF. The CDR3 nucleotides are TGTGTCAGCAGCTTTGCCTCGGAGGGAAACACCATATATTTT. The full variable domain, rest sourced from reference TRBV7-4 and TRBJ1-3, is GAGVSQSPRYKVAKRGRDVALRCDSISGHVTLYWYRQTLGQGSEVLTYSQSDAQRDKSGRPSGRFSAERPERSVSTLKIQRTEQGDSAVYLCVSSFASEGNTIYFGEGSWLTVV.

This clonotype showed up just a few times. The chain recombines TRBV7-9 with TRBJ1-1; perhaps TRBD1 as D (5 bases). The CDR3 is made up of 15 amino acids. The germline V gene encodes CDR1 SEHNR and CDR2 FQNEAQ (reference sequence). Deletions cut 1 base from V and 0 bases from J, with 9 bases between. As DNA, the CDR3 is TGTGCCAGCAGCTTAGAAAGACAGCTGAACACTGAAGCTTTCTTT. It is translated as CASSLERQLNTEAFF.

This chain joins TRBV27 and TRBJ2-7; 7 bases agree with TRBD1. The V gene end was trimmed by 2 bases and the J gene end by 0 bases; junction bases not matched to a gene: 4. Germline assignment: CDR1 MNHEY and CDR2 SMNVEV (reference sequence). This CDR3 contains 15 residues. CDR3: CASSLGQASSYEQYF. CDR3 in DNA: TGTGCCAGCAGTTTAGGACAGGCTAGCTCCTACGAGCAGTACTTC.

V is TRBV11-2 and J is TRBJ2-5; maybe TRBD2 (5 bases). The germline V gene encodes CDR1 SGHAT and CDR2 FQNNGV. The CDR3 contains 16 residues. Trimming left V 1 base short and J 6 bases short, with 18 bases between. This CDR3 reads CASSLVSEGNRQTQYF. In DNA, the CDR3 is TGTGCCAGCAGCTTAGTCTCTGAGGGTAATCGGCAGACCCAGTACTTC.

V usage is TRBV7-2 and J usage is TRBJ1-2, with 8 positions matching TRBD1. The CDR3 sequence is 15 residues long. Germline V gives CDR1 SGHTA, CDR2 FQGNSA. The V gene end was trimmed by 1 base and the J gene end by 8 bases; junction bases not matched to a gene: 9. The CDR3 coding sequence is TGTGCCAGCAGCTTAGTATCGTCAGGGGGCGGAGGCTACACCTTC. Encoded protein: CASSLVSSGGGGYTF.

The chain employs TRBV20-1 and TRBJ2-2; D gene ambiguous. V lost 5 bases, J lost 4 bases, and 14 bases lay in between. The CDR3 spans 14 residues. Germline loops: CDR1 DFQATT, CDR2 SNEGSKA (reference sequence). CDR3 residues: CSAYNRWRTGELFF. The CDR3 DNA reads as TGCAGTGCTTACAATCGATGGCGCACCGGGGAGCTGTTTTTT.